This T cell receptor beta chain was captured by sequencing in a study of blood T cell repertoires in COVID-19. For the study at large: Material from acute and convalescent COVID-19 was sourced from the United States, Italy and Spain. PBMCs, B-cell-depleted T cells, or T cells provided the cDNA or gDNA that made up the material.

Generated by immunoSEQ multiplex PCR, the TCRdb table keeps only in-frame clones and is missing some. Of fewer than 300,000 clones in the sample, about 89% are singletons; the top ten hold approximately 2.3%. The junction had 3 bases not matched to a gene; V was cut back by 7 bases and J by 7 bases. Germline V lookup: CDR1 MDHEN, CDR2 SYDVKM. CDR3 length: 13 residues. The J gene is TRBJ1-6, the V gene TRBV28, with 8 bases identical to TRBD1. Sample: peripheral blood. The clonotype comes from a woman in her 50s with acute or convalescent COVID-19. In DNA, the CDR3 is TGTGCCAGCAACAGGGGGTCAAATTCACCCCTCCACTTT. Translating it yields CASNRGSNSPLHF.